One sample yielded the 28 T cell receptor beta chains listed below, sequenced in a study of cytomegalovirus exposure and HLA in healthy donors (dated by TCRdb to about 2017). Libraries came from the immunoSEQ multiplex PCR assay. TCRdb stores this immuneACCESS table with in-frame sequences only. Part of the clones is absent; in the studies checked, under half of the shortfall reflects unresolved V genes, and no reason is known for the rest. This sample lists a few hundred thousand clones; 90% were detected once. The top ten constitute under 0.45% of the sample. Source material: PBMCs. These receptors all come from a woman between 18 and 30 years old in good health and CMV-seronegative.

The chain links TRBV28 to TRBJ1-5; D remains ambiguous. V was trimmed by 3 bases and J by 15 bases, leaving 21 bases between them. The CDR3 runs to 14 residues. CDR1 MDHEN and CDR2 SYDVKM come from the germline V gene. The CDR3 DNA is TGTGCCAGCAGTTTGATTTCCGGTCCCGTAAAGTCGCATTTT. Translation: CASSLISGPVKSHF. Filled out from reference TRBV28 and TRBJ1-5, the complete variable domain reads DVKVTQSSRYLVKRTGEKVFLECVQDMDHENMFWYRQDPGLGLRLIYFSYDVKMKEKGDIPEGYSVSREKKERFSLILESASTNQTSMYLCASSLISGPVKSHFGDGTRLSIL.

This chain joins TRBV30 and TRBJ2-4, with no clear D. Germline V CDR1 and CDR2: GTSNPN, SVGIG (reference sequence). The ends were cut back, 2 bases at V and 0 bases at J, with 8 bases in the middle. The CDR3 covers 14 residues. CDR3 DNA: TGTGCCTGGAGTAGCCTACTAGCCAAAAACATTCAGTACTTC. The encoded protein is CAWSSLLAKNIQYF.

Concerning this clone: Other DNA sequences in the same sample also yield this CDR3. This sequence joins TRBV9 and TRBJ2-7; 8 bases line up with TRBD1. Germline CDR1 is SGDLS and CDR2 is YYNGEE. The CDR3 extends over 15 amino acids. V was clipped by 0 bases and J by 1 base; unmatched bases: 3. CDR3 nucleotide sequence: TGTGCCAGCAGCGTAGGCGGACAGGGATCCTACGAGCAGTACTTC. It encodes CASSVGGQGSYEQYF.

This clone was counted once. This sequence joins TRBV27 and TRBJ2-3, with 8 bases fitting TRBD2. The V gene's germline CDR1 is MNHEY and CDR2 SMNVEV (reference sequence). With V trimmed by 0 bases and J by 3 bases, 5 bases remained unmatched. This CDR3 is 16 amino acids long. CDR3: CASSLSGGLGTDTQYF. For the CDR3, the DNA is TGTGCCAGCAGTTTATCGGGGGGACTAGGGACAGATACGCAGTATTTT.

The V call is TRBV7-2, the J call TRBJ2-5, with D possibly being TRBD2 (6 bases). The V gene lost 1 base and the J gene lost 2 bases, with 11 bases spanning the gap. The CDR3 extends over 15 amino acids. The V gene's germline CDR1 is SGHTA and CDR2 FQGNSA. The CDR3 reads CASSLVPSGQETQYF. The CDR3 DNA sequence: TGTGCCAGCAGCTTAGTTCCCAGCGGGCAAGAGACCCAGTACTTC.

The chain combines TRBV4-1 with TRBJ1-4; weak D call: TRBD1 (6 bases). The CDR3 totals 16 residues. Germline CDR1 and CDR2: MGHRA and YSYEKL. Trimming removed 1 base at V and 0 bases at J, with 9 bases between. Written as DNA, the CDR3 is TGCGCCAGCAGCCAAGCTACAGGGACAACTAATGAAAAACTGTTTTTT. Amino acids: CASSQATGTTNEKLFF.

This chain connects TRBV28 to TRBJ2-7; 7 bases agree with TRBD1. The CDR3 covers 16 residues. Germline V CDR1 and CDR2: MDHEN, SYDVKM. The trim removed 7 bases at V and 2 bases at J, leaving 14 bases unmatched. The CDR3 reads CASTTLSRGRTYEQYF. The CDR3 DNA reads TGTGCCAGCACTACCCTTTCGAGGGGGCGCACCTACGAGCAGTACTTC. The whole variable domain, remainder taken from reference TRBV28 and TRBJ2-7, is DVKVTQSSRYLVKRTGEKVFLECVQDMDHENMFWYRQDPGLGLRLIYFSYDVKMKEKGDIPEGYSVSREKKERFSLILESASTNQTSMYLCASTTLSRGRTYEQYFGPGTRLTVT.

The J gene is TRBJ1-5, the V gene TRBV28; no clear D. V gave up 1 base and J gave up 2 bases, with 9 bases separating them. Germline CDR1 and CDR2: MDHEN and SYDVKM. The CDR3 runs 15 residues. The CDR3 loop is CASSLYASGNQPQHF. The CDR3 coding sequence is TGTGCCAGCAGTTTATATGCCAGTGGCAATCAGCCCCAGCATTTT.

The chain links TRBV5-4 to TRBJ1-1; no definite D call. The CDR3 spans 12 residues. Germline CDR1 SGHNT, CDR2 YYREEE (reference sequence). V was cut by 6 bases and J by 3 bases, with 9 bases left in between. The CDR3 nucleotides are TGTGCCAGCACTCTCCCGGACACTGAAGCTTTCTTT. Protein: CASTLPDTEAFF. Together with reference TRBV5-4 and TRBJ1-1, the CDR3 gives the full variable domain: ETGVTQSPTHLIKTRGQQVTLRCSSQSGHNTVSWYQQALGQGPQFIFQYYREEENGRGNFPPRFSGLQFPNYSSELNVNALELDDSALYLCASTLPDTEAFFGQGTRLTVV.

V gene TRBV5-8 combines with J gene TRBJ1-2; 10 nucleotides line up with TRBD1. Per the germline V gene, CDR1 is SGHTS and CDR2 is YDEGEE. The CDR3 covers 15 residues. Germline trimming cut 1 base from V and 7 bases from J; bases unmatched to any gene: 7. The CDR3 loop reads CASSLPGTGVGGYTF. CDR3 DNA sequence: TGTGCCAGCAGCTTGCCCGGGACAGGGGTCGGTGGCTACACCTTC.

Details on this clone: The junction shows a germline mismatch at one end, possibly a read error. The chain carries TRBV23-1 and TRBJ1-5, with D hard to call. TRBV23-1 is an ORF; its function is uncertain. There are 8 residues in the CDR3. This chain's CDR3 is CASDLPSF. Here the CDR3 DNA reads TGCGCCAGCGACTTACCCTCTTTT.

V and J are TRBV30 and TRBJ2-1; D is possibly TRBD1 (5 bases). The germline V and J ends were trimmed by 0 bases and 9 bases, with 12 bases remaining between them. The CDR3 has 13 amino acids. Germline CDR1 GTSNPN, CDR2 SVGIG (reference sequence). The CDR3 region is CAWSVTQGSEQFF. CDR3 bases: TGTGCCTGGAGTGTAACCCAGGGTAGTGAGCAGTTCTTC.

The gene calls are TRBV7-8 and TRBJ1-5, with D tentatively TRBD1 (5 bases). The ends were cut back, 4 bases at V and 2 bases at J, with 12 bases in the middle. Germline-derived CDR1 and CDR2 are SGHVS and FQNEAQ. CDR3 length equals 15 residues. The CDR3 here is CASSSGTRGNQPQHF. The CDR3 nucleotides read TGTGCCAGCAGCTCAGGGACTCGTGGCAATCAGCCCCAGCATTTT.

This chain links TRBV6-1 with TRBJ1-2; 7 bases agree with TRBD1. Trimming took 4 bases from V and 1 from J; bases not matched to a gene: 6. Looked up from germline, CDR1 is MNHNS and CDR2 is SASEGT. The CDR3 has 15 amino acids. CDR3 sequence reads: CASSGPGQINYGYTF. The CDR3 nucleotides read TGTGCCAGCAGTGGACCGGGACAGATTAACTATGGCTACACCTTC.

This chain links TRBV11-2 with TRBJ1-2, with D perhaps TRBD1 (5 bases). Germline CDR1 SGHAT, CDR2 FQNNGV. This CDR3 comprises 16 residues. V was shortened by 5 bases and J by 5 bases, with 21 bases between the two germline ends. DNA for the CDR3: TGTGCCAGCAGCCCCCTCGGGGGTAGGGGCTCATATGGCTACACCTTC. Amino acid sequence: CASSPLGGRGSYGYTF.

The chain links TRBV7-2 to TRBJ2-6, with 8 bases matching TRBD1. The V gene's germline CDR1 is SGHTA and CDR2 FQGNSA. The CDR3 has 15 residues. V lost 4 bases and J lost 2; bases outside the gene matches: 1. The chain's CDR3 is CASSSTGAGANVLTF. In nucleotides, the CDR3 is TGTGCCAGCAGCTCGACAGGGGCTGGGGCCAACGTCCTGACTTTC. Full variable domain (remainder filled in from reference TRBV7-2 and TRBJ2-6): GAGVSQSPSNKVTEKGKDVELRCDPISGHTALYWYRQSLGQGLEFLIYFQGNSAPDKSGLPSDRFSAERTGGSVSTLTIQRTQQEDSAVYLCASSSTGAGANVLTFGAGSRLTVL.

The chain couples TRBV5-6 to TRBJ1-4; maybe TRBD1 (6 bases). Germline V gene data show CDR1 as SGHDT and CDR2 as YYEEEE. The CDR3 has 17 residues. V was shortened by 0 bases and J by 4 bases, with 16 bases between the two germline ends. CDR3 bases: TGTGCCAGCAGCTTGGGGAGTTTTAGGACAGTTAATGAAAAACTGTTTTTT. It translates to CASSLGSFRTVNEKLFF.

A remark on this clone: Other DNA variants within this sample encode the same CDR3. As DNA, the CDR3 is TGTGCCAGCAGTCTGACAGGGGGCGAGCAGTACTTC. This sequence encodes CASSLTGGEQYF. The chain employs TRBV27 and TRBJ2-7; TRBD1 matches 9 bases. This CDR3 region has 12 residues. CDR1 and CDR2 (germline): MNHEY, SMNVEV (reference sequence). J lost 6 bases, V lost 5 bases, and 2 bases had no gene match.

The chain couples TRBV5-1 to TRBJ1-2; 7 bases match TRBD1. V trimming: 5 bases; J trimming: 0 bases; junction bases outside the gene matches: 4. CDR1 is SGHRS and CDR2 is YFSETQ in the germline V gene. The CDR3 loop spans 14 amino acids. In nucleotides, the CDR3 is TGCGCCAGCAGTAGGGACAGAACTAACTATGGCTACACCTTC. Amino acid sequence: CASSRDRTNYGYTF.

This chain joins TRBV5-6 and TRBJ1-2, with D maybe TRBD1 (5 bases). V lost 6 bases to trimming and J lost 7 bases, with 13 bases between them. Germline assignment: CDR1 SGHDT and CDR2 YYEEEE. There are 12 residues in the CDR3. This chain's CDR3 is CASTPGGGGYTF. Written as DNA, the CDR3 is TGTGCCAGCACCCCCGGCGGGGGTGGCTACACCTTC.

V and J are TRBV6-1 and TRBJ1-4; a weak D match, TRBD1 (5 bases). CDR1 MNHNS and CDR2 SASEGT come from the germline V gene. The V end lost 5 bases, the J end lost 7 bases, and 17 bases lay between the germline ends. This CDR3 comprises 15 residues. CDR3 nucleotides: TGTGCCAGCAGTCCCATTCGGGGGATAGCTGAAAAACTGTTTTTT. Protein: CASSPIRGIAEKLFF.

The chain is built from TRBV7-2 and TRBJ1-5; D might be TRBD1 (6 bases). CDR1 is SGHTA and CDR2 is FQGNSA in the germline V gene. Trimming took 5 bases from V and 0 from J, leaving 11 bases between them. The CDR3 is 15 amino acids. CDR3 protein: CASSIQGDSNQPQHF. CDR3 nucleotides: TGTGCCAGCAGCATACAGGGAGATAGCAATCAGCCCCAGCATTTT.

The chain has TRBV5-6 and TRBJ1-6, with D maybe TRBD1 (6 bases). Germline lookup yields CDR1 SGHDT and CDR2 YYEEEE. Trimming stripped 2 bases from V and 7 bases from J, with 19 bases between. This CDR3 has 17 residues. CDR3 amino acids: CASSFTTGVLLNSPLHF. The CDR3 nucleotides are TGTGCCAGCAGCTTCACGACAGGCGTTCTCCTCAATTCACCCCTCCACTTT.

The chain carries TRBV28 and TRBJ1-2; 7 bases map to TRBD1. The J segment lost 4 bases and the V segment lost 3 bases, leaving 11 bases of the junction unmatched. The CDR3 consists of 16 residues. Per the germline V gene, CDR1 is MDHEN and CDR2 is SYDVKM. In DNA, the CDR3 is TGTGCCAGCAGTTTTTCCCCGACAGGGAATCCCTATGGCTACACCTTC. Translated: CASSFSPTGNPYGYTF.

This chain connects TRBV28 to TRBJ1-4; 8 bases match TRBD1. Per germline, CDR1 MDHEN and CDR2 SYDVKM. This CDR3 spans 17 amino acids. V shed 3 bases and J 4 bases; nucleotides not matched to a gene: 10. The CDR3 protein is CASSFGRTGYNNEKLFF. The CDR3 DNA sequence: TGTGCCAGCAGTTTCGGAAGGACAGGGTACAATAATGAAAAACTGTTTTTT.

The chain has TRBV28 and TRBJ1-5; 7 nucleotides line up with TRBD1. Germline V CDR1 and CDR2: MDHEN, SYDVKM. The ends lost 6 bases at V and 2 bases at J; junction bases unmatched: 10. The CDR3 is 16 residues long. The CDR3 DNA sequence: TGTGCCAGCAGCCAAAGACAGGGCTTGGGCAATCAGCCCCAGCATTTT. Amino acid sequence: CASSQRQGLGNQPQHF.

The chain has TRBV28 and TRBJ2-2; D uncertain. Germline CDR1 and CDR2: MDHEN and SYDVKM. Trimming stripped 6 bases from V and 1 base from J, with 15 bases between. CDR3 length: 16 amino acids. CDR3 amino acids: CASRSLRTVNTGELFF. CDR3 in DNA: TGTGCCAGCAGATCCCTTAGAACCGTGAACACCGGGGAGCTGTTTTTT.

The V gene is TRBV6-1, the J gene TRBJ1-6; D not certain. Trimming took off 1 base at V and 10 bases at J, with 8 bases between the two ends. Germline assignment: CDR1 MNHNS and CDR2 SASEGT. The CDR3 is 13 residues long. CDR3 bases: TGTGCCAGCAGTGAAGGATTGGGCTCACCCCTCCACTTT. Protein sequence: CASSEGLGSPLHF.